The source of this T cell receptor beta chain is a study of blood T cell repertoires in COVID-19. About the study: Samples came from the United States, Italy and Spain, spanning acute and convalescent COVID-19. T cells, B-cell-depleted T cells, or PBMCs provided the cDNA or gDNA that served as material.

This clone was observed a single time. Original data processing: The assay estimated nucleated cells by amplifying reference gene primers. Profiling relied on immunoSEQ multiplex PCR, and the TCRdb table lists in-frame clones only, not all of them. D and trimming come from the DNA, and the V and J calls and clone size come from that table. The sample yields over 130,000 clones, 80% to 85% seen once. The germline V gene has CDR1 LNHDA and CDR2 SQIVND (reference sequence). This CDR3 is built from 14 residues. Deletions cut 7 bases from V and 4 bases from J, with 16 bases between. The receptor comes from a woman aged 80 or older with acute or convalescent COVID-19. Material for sequencing was peripheral blood. The V and J genes are TRBV19 and TRBJ1-2; D remains ambiguous. CDR3 DNA sequence: TGTGCCAGTACCAAGGGAGACTTGGGCTATGGCTACACCTTC. Amino acid sequence: CASTKGDLGYGYTF.